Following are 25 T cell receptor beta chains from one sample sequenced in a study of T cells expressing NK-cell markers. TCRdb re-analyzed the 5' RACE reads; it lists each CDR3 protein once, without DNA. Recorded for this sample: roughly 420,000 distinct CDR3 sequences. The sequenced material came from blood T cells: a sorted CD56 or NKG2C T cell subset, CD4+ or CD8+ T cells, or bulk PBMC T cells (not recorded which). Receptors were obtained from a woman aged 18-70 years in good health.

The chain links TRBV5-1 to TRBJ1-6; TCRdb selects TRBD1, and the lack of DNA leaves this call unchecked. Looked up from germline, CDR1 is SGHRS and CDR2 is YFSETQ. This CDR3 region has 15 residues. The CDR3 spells CASSLRTGFVTPLHF.

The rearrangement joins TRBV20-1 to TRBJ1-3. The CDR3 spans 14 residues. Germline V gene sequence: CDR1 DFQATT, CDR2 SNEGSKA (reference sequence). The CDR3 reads CSAIGLLTGNTIYF.

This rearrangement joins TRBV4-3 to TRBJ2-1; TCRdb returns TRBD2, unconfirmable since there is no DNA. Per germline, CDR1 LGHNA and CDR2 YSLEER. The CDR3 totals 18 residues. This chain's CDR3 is CASSQEEASGGANNEQFF.

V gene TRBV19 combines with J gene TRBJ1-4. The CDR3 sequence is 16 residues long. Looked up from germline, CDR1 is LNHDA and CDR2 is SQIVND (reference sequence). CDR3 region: CASSPMMAGGNEKLFF.

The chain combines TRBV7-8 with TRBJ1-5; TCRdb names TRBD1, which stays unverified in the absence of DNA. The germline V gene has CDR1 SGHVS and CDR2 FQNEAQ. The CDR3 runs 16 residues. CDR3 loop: CASSPGSRGGNQPQHF.

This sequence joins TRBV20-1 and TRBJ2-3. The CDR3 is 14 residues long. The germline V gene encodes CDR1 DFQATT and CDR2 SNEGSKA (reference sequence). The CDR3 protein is CSAHLIDSTDTQYF.

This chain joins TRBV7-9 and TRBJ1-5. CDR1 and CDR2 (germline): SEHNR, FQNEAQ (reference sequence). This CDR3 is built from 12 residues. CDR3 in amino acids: CASSPISGPQHF. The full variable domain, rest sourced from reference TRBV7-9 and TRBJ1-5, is DTGVSQNPRHKITKRGQNVTFRCDPISEHNRLYWYRQTLGQGPEFLTYFQNEAQLEKSRLLSDRFSAERPKGSFSTLEIQRTEQGDSAMYLCASSPISGPQHFGDGTRLSIL.

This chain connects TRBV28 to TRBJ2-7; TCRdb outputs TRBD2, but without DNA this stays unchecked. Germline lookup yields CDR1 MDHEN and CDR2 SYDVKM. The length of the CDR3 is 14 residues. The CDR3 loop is CASMTHSGSYEQYF.

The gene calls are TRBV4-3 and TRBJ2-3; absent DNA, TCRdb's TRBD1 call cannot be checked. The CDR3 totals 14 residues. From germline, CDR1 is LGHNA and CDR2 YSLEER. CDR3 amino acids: CASSLTGTTDTQYF.

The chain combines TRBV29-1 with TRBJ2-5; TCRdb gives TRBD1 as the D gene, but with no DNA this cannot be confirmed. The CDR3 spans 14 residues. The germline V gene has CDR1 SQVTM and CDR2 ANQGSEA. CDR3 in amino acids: CSAKSGGLDETQYF.

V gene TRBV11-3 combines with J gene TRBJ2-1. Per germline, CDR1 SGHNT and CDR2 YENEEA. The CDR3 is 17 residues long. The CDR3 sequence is CASSLDLGGAHYNEQFF.

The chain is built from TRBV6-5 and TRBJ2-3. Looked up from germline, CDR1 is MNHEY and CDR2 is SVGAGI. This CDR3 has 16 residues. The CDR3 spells CASSSTTSIVTDTQYF.

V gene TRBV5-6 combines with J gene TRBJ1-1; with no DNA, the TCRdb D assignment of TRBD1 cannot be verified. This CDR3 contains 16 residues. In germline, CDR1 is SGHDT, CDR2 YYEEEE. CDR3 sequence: CASSIHMGARDTEAFF.

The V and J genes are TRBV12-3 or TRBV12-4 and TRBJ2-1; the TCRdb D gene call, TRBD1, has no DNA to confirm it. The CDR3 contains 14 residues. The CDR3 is CASSFGQGSNEQFF.

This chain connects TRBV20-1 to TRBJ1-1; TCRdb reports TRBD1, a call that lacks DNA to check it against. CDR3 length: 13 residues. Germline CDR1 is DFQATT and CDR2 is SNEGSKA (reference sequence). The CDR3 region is CSARGARDTEAFF.

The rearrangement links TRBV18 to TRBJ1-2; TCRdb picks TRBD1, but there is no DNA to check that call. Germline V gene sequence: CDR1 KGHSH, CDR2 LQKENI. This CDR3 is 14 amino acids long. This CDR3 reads CASSPSGATGGYTF. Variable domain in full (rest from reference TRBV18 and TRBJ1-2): NAGVMQNPRHLVRRRGQEARLRCSPMKGHSHVYWYRQLPEEGLKFMVYLQKENIIDESGMPKERFSAEFPKEGPSILRIQQVVRGDSAAYFCASSPSGATGGYTFGSGTRLTVV.

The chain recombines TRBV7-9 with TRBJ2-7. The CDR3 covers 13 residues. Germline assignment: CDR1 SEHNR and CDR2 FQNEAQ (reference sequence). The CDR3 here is CASSLEGTRQQYF.

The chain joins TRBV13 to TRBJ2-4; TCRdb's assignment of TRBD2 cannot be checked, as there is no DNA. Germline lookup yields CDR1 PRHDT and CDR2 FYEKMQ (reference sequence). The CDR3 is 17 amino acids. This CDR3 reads CASSSLSWGGAKNIQYF.

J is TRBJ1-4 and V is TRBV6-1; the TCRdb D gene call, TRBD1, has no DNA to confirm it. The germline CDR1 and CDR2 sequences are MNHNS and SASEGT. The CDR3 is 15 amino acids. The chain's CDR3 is CASSGNRDSNEKLFF.

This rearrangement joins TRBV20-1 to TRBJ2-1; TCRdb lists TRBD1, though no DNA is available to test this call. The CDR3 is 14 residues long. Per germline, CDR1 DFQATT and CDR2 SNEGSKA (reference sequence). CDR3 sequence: CSARSDRGHVEQFF.

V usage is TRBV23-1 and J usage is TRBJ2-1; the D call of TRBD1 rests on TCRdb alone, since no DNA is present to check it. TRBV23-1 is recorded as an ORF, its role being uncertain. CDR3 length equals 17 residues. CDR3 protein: CASSRDLPQGVYNEQFF.

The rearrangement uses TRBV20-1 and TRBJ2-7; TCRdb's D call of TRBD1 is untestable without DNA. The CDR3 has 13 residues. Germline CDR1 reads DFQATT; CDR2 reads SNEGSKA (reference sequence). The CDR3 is CSALWDSSYEQYF.

The CDR3 here is CSARRTSRVLTEQYF. The V and J genes are TRBV20-1 and TRBJ2-7; TCRdb outputs TRBD2, but without DNA this stays unchecked. The CDR3 loop spans 15 amino acids. Germline V gives CDR1 DFQATT, CDR2 SNEGSKA (reference sequence).

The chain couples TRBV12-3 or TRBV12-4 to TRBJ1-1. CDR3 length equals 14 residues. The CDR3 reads CASSFAIRNTEAFF.

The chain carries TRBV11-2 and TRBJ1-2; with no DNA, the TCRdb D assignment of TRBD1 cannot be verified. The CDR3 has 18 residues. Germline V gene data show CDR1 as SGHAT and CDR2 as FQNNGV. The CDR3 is CASSLEGTGSNLNYGYTF.